This T cell receptor beta chain originates from a study of OX40 agonist ivuxolimab in advanced cancers. At the level of the study: Patients were dosed with the agonistic anti-OX40 (CD134) antibody ivuxolimab.

As to this clone: Its specificity is not known.

Clones were sequenced by immunoSEQ multiplex PCR, and TCRdb holds only the in-frame ones, with some missing. The table has 65,000 to 75,000 clones, more than 75% seen once. The CDR3 totals 12 residues. Study observations and caveats: The authors also found low normalized T-cell clonal expansion in some nonresponders. Partial responders at 0.1-3.0 mg/kg showed near-lowest clonal expansion.

This chain joins TRBV21-1 and TRBJ2-3. TRBV21-1 is a pseudogene locus. This clonotype originated in an adult with an advanced solid tumor such as melanoma, head and neck, liver or kidney cancer. The source was CD4+ or CD8+ T cells sorted from blood, collected in a trial of the OX40 agonist ivuxolimab. This CDR3 is CASRCRTDTQYF. The CDR3 region has the DNA TGTGCCAGCAGGTGTCGCACAGATACGCAGTATTTT.